This T cell receptor (beta chain) was documented in a study of blood T cell repertoires in COVID-19 (dated by TCRdb to 2020 to 2021). At the level of the whole study: Collaborator samples came from the United States, Italy and Spain and covered acute and convalescent phases of COVID-19. Samples came from the ongoing ImmuneRACE study (first 160 participants) plus 1,254 subjects from 6 global collaborators. Where HLA class I and class II types were available, the types were taken from metadata supplied by the sample provider, not from assay-based typing. The sample metadata nearly always contained a de-identified subject ID, COVID-19 status, age in years and sex. Deeply sampled blood TCRbeta repertoires from subjects exposed to, actively infected with, or recovered from COVID-19 were included in the dataset. The repertoires were made available in a free public database intended to serve as a resource for research on the immune response to SARS-CoV-2. The prospective study material was composed of cDNA or gDNA derived from T cells, B-cell-depleted T cells, or PBMCs. What the authors observed across the whole study: Clinical and demographic metadata were provided uncurated, with the amount varying by source and participant.

From its cysteine to its phenylalanine, the CDR3 spans 17 amino acids. Only the CDR3 part of the read is kept: 51 bases, read in frame from the first base. Ends trimmed: V by 3 bases, J by 6 bases; bases unmatched to a gene: 8. The germline V gene sets CDR1 to SGHNT and CDR2 to YENEEA. Remarks on this clone: Its specific antigen is unknown. Per-nucleotide qualities are absent, and no much larger clonotype sits a single base away.

In the prospective study, participants were roughly 18 to 90 years old, resided in 24 geographic areas of the United States, and were enrolled through a virtual design. Cohort assignment in the prospective study relied on participant-reported clinical history from a screening survey and a study questionnaire. In the prospective study, mobile phlebotomists collected whole blood, serum and a nasopharyngeal or oropharyngeal swab from each participant. Additional blood draws and questionnaires over an approximately 2-month period could optionally be provided by prospective study participants. Blood samples from the prospective study were shipped frozen or at room temperature prior to DNA extraction. The immunoSEQ Assay, a bias-controlled multiplex PCR, was used to amplify TCRbeta CDR3 regions from genomic DNA. The published analysis was carried out like this. Within the assay, amplification of reference gene primers was used to estimate how many nucleated cells each sample contained. Sequence reads were collapsed and filtered to measure the absolute abundance of every unique TCRbeta CDR3 rearrangement. For each sample, productive Simpson clonality was calculated by taking the square root of Simpson's diversity index across productive rearrangements. TCRdb took this table from immuneACCESS and kept in-frame rearrangements with V and J called. Such tables lack part of the clones; where checked against another copy, unresolved V genes explain under half of the gap, and the rest is unexplained. The V and J calls and clone size come from that table; D and trimming were worked out from the DNA. This sample is represented by over 250,000 clones; around four fifths of them were singletons. The ten largest clonotypes hold approximately 4% of the sample.

This TCR was recovered from a young man with acute COVID-19. The sequencing input was PBMCs or T cells enriched from blood (not recorded which). Recombination joined TRBV11-3 with TRBJ2-1; 13 middle bases align to TRBD2. The bases read TGTGCCAGCAGCTTCCGCCTCACTAGCGGGAGGGCCAATGAGCAGTTCTTC. It codes for CASSFRLTSGRANEQFF. With the portions outside the CDR3 filled from the reference TRBV11-3 and TRBJ2-1 genes, the complete variable region becomes EAGVVQSPRYKIIEKKQPVAFWCNPISGHNTLYWYLQNLGQGPELLIRYENEEAVDDSQLPKDRFSAERLKGVDSTLKIQPAELGDSAVYLCASSFRLTSGRANEQFFGPGTRLTVL.